Below are 14 T cell receptor beta chains sequenced from a single sample in a study of T cell changes during pregnancy in multiple sclerosis. This table comes from immunoSEQ multiplex PCR, and its TCRdb copy is limited to in-frame clones, with some not included. The data hold around 40,000 clones, with 89% observed a single time. The sequencing used CD4+ T cells from peripheral blood mononuclear cells, collected in the first trimester of pregnancy. All receptors derive from a female donor with multiple sclerosis, enrolled in a pregnancy study.

The chain couples TRBV28 to TRBJ2-7; 9 positions match TRBD2. This CDR3 has 15 residues. CDR1 is MDHEN and CDR2 is SYDVKM in the germline V gene. The ends lost 3 bases at V and 4 bases at J; junction bases unmatched: 7. CDR3 in DNA: TGTGCCAGCAGTTTGCTAGCGGGACCAAAATACGAGCAGTACTTC. This encodes CASSLLAGPKYEQYF.

V is TRBV5-1 and J is TRBJ1-3; perhaps TRBD1 as D (6 bases). CDR1 SGHRS and CDR2 YFSETQ come from the germline V gene. The CDR3 runs 16 residues. V was shortened by 2 bases and J by 4 bases, with 16 bases between the two germline ends. Here the CDR3 DNA reads TGCGCCAGCAGCTTAGGGCAGGGGCTTGGAGGAAACACCATATATTTT. Translating gives CASSLGQGLGGNTIYF.

The chain uses TRBV4-2 and TRBJ1-2; no clear D gene. The CDR3 loop spans 14 amino acids. Trimming cost V 4 bases and J 4 bases, with 13 bases left between them. Germline V gene data show CDR1 as LGHNA and CDR2 as YNFKEQ. The CDR3 protein is CASSPASGVYGYTF. The CDR3 nucleotides read TGTGCCAGCAGCCCTGCTAGCGGGGTCTATGGCTACACCTTC.

CDR3 in amino acids: CASSATSGGTGNTIYF. In DNA form, the CDR3 reads TGTGCCAGCAGCGCCACCTCAGGGGGGACTGGAAACACCATATATTTT. The V call is TRBV9, the J call TRBJ1-3, with 7 bases identical to TRBD1. Per the germline V gene, CDR1 is SGDLS and CDR2 is YYNGEE. The CDR3 is 16 residues long. Trimming took 3 bases from V and 2 from J; bases not matched to a gene: 8.

The chain is built from TRBV4-1 and TRBJ1-2; TRBD1 matches at 7 bases. CDR3 size: 14 residues. The V gene's germline CDR1 is MGHRA and CDR2 YSYEKL. V lost 2 bases and J lost 4; bases outside the gene matches: 4. CDR3: CASSQRGQFYGYTF. The CDR3 region has the DNA TGCGCCAGCAGCCAACGGGGACAGTTCTATGGCTACACCTTC.

This clone appeared once. The gene calls are TRBV14 and TRBJ2-7, with 9 bases that match TRBD1. Germline CDR1 SGHDN, CDR2 FVKESK. Trimming at V came to 1 base and at J to 5 bases, leaving 6 bases not matched to a gene. The CDR3 is 15 amino acids. The CDR3 region has the DNA TGTGCCAGCAGCCAAGCTGGACAGGGGAGGGACGAGCAGTACTTC. This gives the protein CASSQAGQGRDEQYF.

V usage is TRBV10-3 and J usage is TRBJ2-5, with 11 bases matching TRBD2. J lost 2 bases, V lost 5 bases, and 7 bases had no gene match. The CDR3 covers 16 residues. Germline-derived CDR1 and CDR2 are ENHRY and SYGVKD. The CDR3 DNA is TGTGCCATCAGTCAGGGGTTAGCGGGAGGGCAAGAGACCCAGTACTTC. Its translation: CAISQGLAGGQETQYF.

The chain links TRBV5-4 to TRBJ2-7; 10 positions agree with TRBD2. This CDR3 is built from 16 residues. Germline loops: CDR1 SGHNT, CDR2 YYREEE (reference sequence). V lost 4 bases and J lost 6; bases outside the gene matches: 13. CDR3 bases: TGTGCCAGCAGCCACCCCGCCAGCGGGAGGGGGGCCGAGCAGTACTTC. Residues: CASSHPASGRGAEQYF.

The genes are TRBV2 and TRBJ1-1; maybe TRBD1 (6 bases). Germline V gives CDR1 SNHLY, CDR2 FYNNEI. V was pared by 4 bases and J by 5 bases, with 14 bases between. The CDR3 sequence is 14 residues long. CDR3 region: CASSGPGTRTEAFF. CDR3 DNA: TGTGCCAGCAGTGGCCCCGGGACAAGGACTGAAGCTTTCTTT.

This sequence joins TRBV7-9 and TRBJ2-1; 9 bases are a match to TRBD2. The germline gives CDR1 SEHNR, CDR2 FQNEAQ (reference sequence). V gave up 2 bases and J gave up 1 base; unmatched junction bases: 3. This CDR3 has 16 residues. For the CDR3, the DNA is TGTGCCAGCAGCTTAAATCTAGCGGGATCCTACAATGAGCAGTTCTTC. Protein: CASSLNLAGSYNEQFF.

The rearrangement links TRBV19 to TRBJ2-1, with 8 bases that match TRBD2. Germline CDR1 reads LNHDA; CDR2 reads SQIVND (reference sequence). Trimming took 8 bases from V and 0 from J; bases not matched to a gene: 0. This CDR3 has 13 residues. The CDR3 reads CASAGGSYNEQFF. The CDR3 DNA is TGTGCCAGTGCGGGAGGCTCCTACAATGAGCAGTTCTTC.

This CDR3 is CASSRWTGKVGTQYF. CDR3 in DNA: TGTGCCAGCAGCCGCTGGACAGGGAAAGTTGGTACGCAGTATTTT. The chain employs TRBV5-6 and TRBJ2-3; 8 bases map to TRBD1. Per the germline V gene, CDR1 is SGHDT and CDR2 is YYEEEE. The CDR3 has 15 amino acids. V dropped 4 bases and J dropped 8; count of bases not matched to a gene: 12.

The sample holds one count of this clone. The chain is built from TRBV18 and TRBJ1-1, with TRBD1 identical over 7 bases. This CDR3 has 16 amino acids. The germline CDR1 and CDR2 sequences are KGHSH and LQKENI. Losses at the gene ends were 2 bases for V and 4 bases for J; bases not matched to a gene: 10. The CDR3 sequence is CASSPVLGQVRTEAFF. In DNA, the CDR3 is TGTGCCAGCTCACCAGTTCTAGGACAGGTTCGCACTGAAGCTTTCTTT.

This chain connects TRBV6-1 to TRBJ2-7; D gene ambiguous. Trimming cost V 2 bases and J 3 bases, with 26 bases left between them. CDR3 length: 19 residues. Looked up from germline, CDR1 is MNHNS and CDR2 is SASEGT. The CDR3 here is CASSENPRLFERKRYEQYF. The CDR3 DNA reads as TGTGCCAGCAGTGAAAATCCCCGATTGTTCGAGCGTAAACGCTACGAGCAGTACTTC.